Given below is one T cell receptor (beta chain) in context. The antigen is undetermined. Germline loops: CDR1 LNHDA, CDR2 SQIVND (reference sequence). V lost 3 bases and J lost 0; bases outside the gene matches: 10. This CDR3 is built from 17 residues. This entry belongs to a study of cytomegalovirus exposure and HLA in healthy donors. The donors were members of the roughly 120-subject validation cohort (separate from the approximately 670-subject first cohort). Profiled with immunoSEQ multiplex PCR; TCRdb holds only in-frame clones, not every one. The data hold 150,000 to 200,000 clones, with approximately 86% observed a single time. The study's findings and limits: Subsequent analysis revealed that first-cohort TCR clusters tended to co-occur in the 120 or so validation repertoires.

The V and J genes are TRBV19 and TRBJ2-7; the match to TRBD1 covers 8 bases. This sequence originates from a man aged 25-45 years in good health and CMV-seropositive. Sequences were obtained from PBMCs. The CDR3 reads CASSIRGRPESSYEQYF. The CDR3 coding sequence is TGTGCCAGTAGTATCAGGGGGCGGCCAGAGAGCTCCTACGAGCAGTACTTC.